Following are 16 T cell receptor beta chains from one sample sequenced in a study of blood T cell repertoires in COVID-19. The repertoire was sequenced with immunoSEQ multiplex PCR; TCRdb's copy has only in-frame clones and lacks some. The profile shows about 300,000 clones, about nine tenths of them singletons. The specimen was PBMCs or T cells enriched from blood (not recorded which). These receptors all come from a man aged 25 to 40 who had recovered from COVID-19.

V usage is TRBV5-5 and J usage is TRBJ1-2; no definite D call. Germline-derived CDR1 and CDR2 are SGHKS and YYEKEE (reference sequence). With 2 bases removed from V and 6 bases from J, the gap between germline ends came to 20 bases. This CDR3 spans 16 amino acids. CDR3 nucleotides: TGTGCCAGCAGCTTTGTCGGTGGTTCGTTAGGAGATGGCTACACCTTC. Translated: CASSFVGGSLGDGYTF.

CDR3 in amino acids: CASSFNTGLGSSYEQYF. The DNA for the CDR3 is TGTGCCAGCAGCTTTAATACTGGGTTAGGGAGCTCCTACGAGCAGTACTTC. V and J are TRBV5-4 and TRBJ2-7; D possibly corresponds to TRBD2 (5 bases). Trimming removed 2 bases at V and 0 bases at J, with 18 bases between. The CDR3 has 17 amino acids. CDR1 and CDR2 from the germline V gene are SGHNT and YYREEE (reference sequence).

V and J are TRBV3-1 (or the pseudogene TRBV3-2) and TRBJ2-1; 11 bases are shared with TRBD2. The CDR3 has 15 residues. Germline CDR1 reads LGHDT; CDR2 reads YNNKEL (reference sequence). The V segment lost 4 bases and the J segment 7 bases; nucleotides outside the gene matches: 6. CDR3 sequence reads: CASSLLAGGPNEQFF. CDR3 bases: TGTGCCAGCAGCCTTTTAGCGGGGGGGCCGAATGAGCAGTTCTTC.

This clone was counted a few times. The chain couples TRBV5-1 to TRBJ2-3; 13 bases are a match to TRBD2. V trimming: 2 bases; J trimming: 4 bases; junction bases outside the gene matches: 7. CDR1 is SGHRS and CDR2 is YFSETQ in the germline V gene. CDR3 length: 17 residues. The CDR3 DNA sequence: TGCGCCAGCAGCTTACCCCCGGGACTAGCGGGGCCAGATACGCAGTATTTT. This sequence encodes CASSLPPGLAGPDTQYF. Supplemented by reference TRBV5-1 and TRBJ2-3, the full variable domain reads KAGVTQTPRYLIKTRGQQVTLSCSPISGHRSVSWYQQTPGQGLQFLFEYFSETQRNKGNFPGRFSGRQFSNSRSEMNVSTLELGDSALYLCASSLPPGLAGPDTQYFGPGTRLTVL.

V usage is TRBV9 and J usage is TRBJ2-3; 8 bases line up with TRBD2. The length of the CDR3 is 16 residues. Germline V gives CDR1 SGDLS, CDR2 YYNGEE. V shed 0 bases and J 1 base; nucleotides not matched to a gene: 4. The CDR3, as DNA: TGTGCCAGCAGCGTAGTAGGCGGGAGGCGCACAGATACGCAGTATTTT. This translates into CASSVVGGRRTDTQYF.

This clone was picked up one time. V usage is TRBV28 and J usage is TRBJ2-1; 8 nucleotides match TRBD1. Trimming at V came to 5 bases and at J to 6 bases, leaving 15 bases not matched to a gene. The CDR3 extends over 17 amino acids. The germline gives CDR1 MDHEN, CDR2 SYDVKM. CDR3 loop: CASSLLRQGKGGNEQFF. CDR3 DNA: TGTGCCAGCAGTCTTCTGAGACAGGGGAAGGGTGGCAATGAGCAGTTCTTC.

The CDR3 coding sequence is TGTGCCAGCAGTGAACCTAAAGGAGGCAATCAGCCCCAGCATTTT. Protein product: CASSEPKGGNQPQHF. V usage is TRBV2 and J usage is TRBJ1-5; no firm D call. The V gene lost 2 bases and the J gene lost 2 bases, with 10 bases spanning the gap. This CDR3 is 15 amino acids long. Germline lookup yields CDR1 SNHLY and CDR2 FYNNEI.

The V call is TRBV21-1, the J call TRBJ2-2; the table gives TRBD1 as D, unverified against the DNA. TRBV21-1 is noted as a pseudogene. The CDR3 spans 17 residues. CDR3 nucleotides: TGTGCCAGCAGCAAACCGGGCCGGGACAGGGAGGCCGGGGAGCTGTTTTTT. This gives the protein CASSKPGRDREAGELFF.

This chain uses TRBV7-2 with TRBJ1-5; D is possibly TRBD1 (6 bases). This CDR3 contains 16 residues. Germline V lookup: CDR1 SGHTA, CDR2 FQGNSA. The ends were cut back, 5 bases at V and 1 base at J, with 15 bases in the middle. The CDR3 bases are TGTGCCAGCAGCCCTACAGGGTTAGAAAGCAATCAGCCCCAGCATTTT. Translation gives CASSPTGLESNQPQHF.

The gene calls are TRBV2 and TRBJ2-7; 7 bases align to TRBD1. Per the germline V gene, CDR1 is SNHLY and CDR2 is FYNNEI. J was trimmed by 3 bases and V by 8 bases; bases with no gene match: 19. CDR3 size: 17 residues. The CDR3 reads CASGPPLDRDSLYEQYF. DNA for the CDR3: TGTGCCAGCGGACCCCCACTAGACAGGGATTCTCTCTACGAGCAGTACTTC.

The J gene is TRBJ2-5, the V gene TRBV11-3, with 13 bases matching TRBD2. The CDR3 covers 15 residues. Germline CDR1 reads SGHNT; CDR2 reads YENEEA. The V gene end was trimmed by 5 bases and the J gene end by 5 bases; junction bases not matched to a gene: 5. The CDR3 region is CASSRGLAGAETQYF. The CDR3 nucleotides are TGTGCCAGCAGCCGAGGACTAGCGGGAGCGGAGACCCAGTACTTC. Full variable domain (remainder filled in from reference TRBV11-3 and TRBJ2-5): EAGVVQSPRYKIIEKKQPVAFWCNPISGHNTLYWYLQNLGQGPELLIRYENEEAVDDSQLPKDRFSAERLKGVDSTLKIQPAELGDSAVYLCASSRGLAGAETQYFGPGTRLLVL.

The chain is built from TRBV6-5 and TRBJ1-4; D may be TRBD1 (5 bases). With 8 bases removed from V and 5 bases from J, the gap between germline ends came to 12 bases. Germline V lookup: CDR1 MNHEY, CDR2 SVGAGI. This CDR3 contains 13 residues. CDR3 residues: CASSGGINEKLFF. The CDR3 coding sequence is TGTGCCAGCTCGGGGGGAATAAATGAAAAACTGTTTTTT.

This sequence joins TRBV5-8 and TRBJ1-1; D may be TRBD1 (6 bases). The CDR3 sequence is 14 residues long. Trimming left V 5 bases short and J 0 bases short, with 11 bases between. From germline, CDR1 is SGHTS and CDR2 YDEGEE. CDR3 DNA: TGTGCCAGCAGGTCAGGGGATTTGAACACTGAAGCTTTCTTT. Protein product: CASRSGDLNTEAFF.

The chain couples TRBV7-2 to TRBJ2-3, with D maybe TRBD2 (5 bases). Germline lookup yields CDR1 SGHTA and CDR2 FQGNSA. V dropped 3 bases and J dropped 6 bases, with 10 bases sitting between them. The CDR3 is 13 residues long. In nucleotides, the CDR3 is TGTGCCAGCAGCTTGACGAGGGAGGATACGCAGTATTTT. This codes for CASSLTREDTQYF.

DNA for the CDR3: TGTGCCAGCAGTGAAGGACTGACTAGCACAGATACGCAGTATTTT. It specifies CASSEGLTSTDTQYF. This chain connects TRBV2 to TRBJ2-3; D gene unclear. The germline V gene encodes CDR1 SNHLY and CDR2 FYNNEI. Trimming shortened V by 1 base and J by 0 bases, and 8 bases separated the two germline ends. This CDR3 contains 15 residues.

V and J are TRBV4-1 and TRBJ1-1; tentative D call: TRBD1 (6 bases). The CDR3 runs 17 residues. Trimming removed 0 bases at V and 0 bases at J, with 14 bases between. CDR1 is MGHRA and CDR2 is YSYEKL in the germline V gene. The CDR3 protein is CASSQDQVAGVNTEAFF. The CDR3 bases are TGCGCCAGCAGCCAAGATCAGGTGGCAGGGGTGAACACTGAAGCTTTCTTT.